Below, one TCR beta chain is given with its context. This sample is part of a study of cytomegalovirus exposure and HLA in healthy donors. Germline V CDR1 and CDR2: SGHKS, YYEKEE (reference sequence). Trimming took off 0 bases at V and 6 bases at J, with 13 bases between the two ends. There are 14 residues in the CDR3. Primers: 60 Vbeta forward and 13 Jbeta reverse. Data came from immunoSEQ multiplex PCR; TCRdb stores just in-frame clones and leaves some out. The sample has around 120,000 clones, over 60% seen once. Among the donors, all were healthy bone marrow donors. The V call is TRBV5-5, the J call TRBJ2-7, with D possibly TRBD2 on 6 matching bases. The TCR originated in a woman between 40 and 55 years old in good health and CMV-seropositive. The sequenced sample consisted of PBMCs. The CDR3, as DNA: TGTGCCAGCAGCTTGGCTAGTGCGGGACGCGAGCAGTACTTC. Translated: CASSLASAGREQYF.